The 26 T cell receptor beta chains below were found in one sample sequenced in a study of cytomegalovirus exposure and HLA in healthy donors. A multiplex PCR was run with 60 Vbeta primers and 13 Jbeta primers. The assay was immunoSEQ multiplex PCR, and TCRdb's table has in-frame clones only and misses some. This table has some 110,000 clones, 60% to 85% appearing once. Material: PBMCs. These receptors were taken from a man between 45 and 60 years old in good health and CMV-seropositive.

The CDR3 nucleotides read TGTGCCAGCGGGACTAGCGGCTACGAGCAGTACTTC. Translating gives CASGTSGYEQYF. The chain combines TRBV10-3 with TRBJ2-7; 11 nucleotides align to TRBD2. The length of the CDR3 is 12 residues. The trim removed 10 bases at V and 3 bases at J, leaving 2 bases unmatched. Germline CDR1 is ENHRY and CDR2 is SYGVKD.

Only a few counts were recorded for this clone. The chain combines TRBV28 with TRBJ1-4; D gene ambiguous. Looked up from germline, CDR1 is MDHEN and CDR2 is SYDVKM. Deletions cut 5 bases from V and 8 bases from J, with 9 bases between. The CDR3 sequence is 12 residues long. CDR3 bases: TGTGCCAGCAGTGGGCCGGGGGAAAAACTGTTTTTT. This codes for CASSGPGEKLFF.

The chain joins TRBV18 to TRBJ2-7; 7 positions agree with TRBD1. Unmatched junction bases numbered 7, after V lost 3 bases and J lost 5 bases. Germline-derived CDR1 and CDR2 are KGHSH and LQKENI. The CDR3 covers 14 residues. The CDR3 loop is CASSPKTGLDEQYF. The CDR3 coding sequence is TGTGCCAGCTCACCGAAGACAGGGTTGGACGAGCAGTACTTC.

The chain is built from TRBV29-1 and TRBJ2-7; 8 bases fit TRBD1. Germline V lookup: CDR1 SQVTM, CDR2 ANQGSEA. The CDR3 runs to 13 residues. The V and J ends lost 3 bases and 6 bases, in that order; junction bases with no gene match: 7. The CDR3 here is CSVESQGAGEQYF. DNA of the CDR3: TGCAGCGTTGAGTCTCAGGGGGCAGGCGAGCAGTACTTC.

The chain carries TRBV6-1 and TRBJ2-7; 13 bases match TRBD2. This CDR3 is 16 amino acids long. Germline assignment: CDR1 MNHNS and CDR2 SASEGT. Germline trimming cut 2 bases from V and 4 bases from J; bases unmatched to any gene: 5. CDR3 nucleotide sequence: TGTGCCAGCAGTGAACCCGGACTAGCGGGGGCATACGAGCAGTACTTC. This encodes CASSEPGLAGAYEQYF.

In DNA, the CDR3 is TGTGCCAGTAGTGGTACGGGGGGCCGGCAGCCCCAGCATTTT. This gives the protein CASSGTGGRQPQHF. The chain uses TRBV19 and TRBJ1-5; tentatively, D is TRBD1 (6 bases). Germline CDR1 and CDR2: LNHDA and SQIVND (reference sequence). The CDR3 has 14 amino acids. Trimming pared 5 bases from V and 7 bases from J, leaving 15 bases between. The whole variable domain, filled in from reference TRBV19 and TRBJ1-5, reads DGGITQSPKYLFRKEGQNVTLSCEQNLNHDAMYWYRQDPGQGLRLIYYSQIVNDFQKGDIAEGYSVSREKKESFPLTVTSAQKNPTAFYLCASSGTGGRQPQHFGDGTRLSIL.

The rearrangement joins TRBV2 to TRBJ2-7; TRBD1 matches 9 bases. The CDR3 has 14 residues. The germline V gene encodes CDR1 SNHLY and CDR2 FYNNEI. V lost 5 bases, J lost 2 bases, and 4 bases stayed unmatched. CDR3 loop: CASSTGQGPYEQYF. CDR3 nucleotides: TGTGCCAGCAGTACCGGACAGGGGCCCTACGAGCAGTACTTC.

The chain employs TRBV5-1 and TRBJ2-5; 10 bases map to TRBD2. There are 18 residues in the CDR3. J lost 1 base, V lost 3 bases, and 12 bases had no gene match. CDR1 is SGHRS, CDR2 YFSETQ, per germline. CDR3 sequence: CASSWGPGAGGPQETQYF. DNA of the CDR3: TGCGCCAGCAGCTGGGGGCCGGGAGCGGGGGGGCCCCAAGAGACCCAGTACTTC.

This rearrangement joins TRBV2 to TRBJ1-6; D remains ambiguous. The CDR3 has 15 residues. The V and J ends lost 7 bases and 0 bases respectively, with 10 bases between them. The germline V gene has CDR1 SNHLY and CDR2 FYNNEI. The CDR3 loop reads CASKQEGSYNSPLHF. The CDR3 DNA sequence: TGTGCCAGCAAGCAGGAGGGCTCCTATAATTCACCCCTCCACTTT.

V gene TRBV7-2 combines with J gene TRBJ2-7; D not resolved. Germline lookup yields CDR1 SGHTA and CDR2 FQGNSA. This CDR3 has 13 residues. Trimming left V 2 bases short and J 2 bases short, with 7 bases between. The CDR3: CASSLTDPYEQYF. CDR3 sequence (DNA): TGTGCCAGCAGCTTAACAGACCCCTACGAGCAGTACTTC.

The chain combines TRBV10-2 with TRBJ2-3; a weak D match, TRBD1 (5 bases). The germline V and J ends were trimmed by 4 bases and 2 bases, with 7 bases remaining between them. Germline lookup yields CDR1 WSHSY and CDR2 SAAADI. The CDR3 totals 13 residues. CDR3 amino acids: CASSGRDTDTQYF. DNA for the CDR3: TGCGCCAGCAGTGGCAGGGACACAGATACGCAGTATTTT.

The rearrangement links TRBV10-1 to TRBJ1-1; D may be TRBD1 (6 bases). Germline CDR1 is WNHNN and CDR2 is SYGVQD (reference sequence). The ends were cut back, 7 bases at V and 0 bases at J, with 21 bases in the middle. The CDR3 is made up of 17 amino acids. CDR3 loop: CASTLKTGKSMNTEAFF. For the CDR3, the DNA is TGCGCCAGCACCTTAAAGACAGGAAAAAGCATGAACACTGAAGCTTTCTTT.

This chain uses TRBV19 with TRBJ1-6; D gene uncertain. V was trimmed by 4 bases and J by 8 bases, leaving 9 bases between them. CDR3 length: 13 amino acids. Germline V gene lookup returns CDR1 LNHDA and CDR2 SQIVND (reference sequence). CDR3 region: CASSNQEYSPLHF. As DNA, the CDR3 is TGTGCCAGTAGTAATCAAGAGTATTCACCCCTCCACTTT.

The chain has TRBV10-3 and TRBJ2-2; 7 nucleotides align to TRBD2. J gave up 6 bases and V 4 bases, and 14 bases lay outside the gene matches. The CDR3 consists of 17 residues. Germline V CDR1 and CDR2: ENHRY, SYGVKD. CDR3: CAISVQGGRAGAGELFF. Here the CDR3 DNA reads TGTGCCATCAGTGTGCAAGGTGGGAGGGCCGGTGCCGGGGAGCTGTTTTTT.

DNA of the CDR3: TGCGCCAGCAGGGAACAGGCGAGCTCCTACGAGCAGTACTTC. It yields the protein CASREQASSYEQYF. This chain connects TRBV5-1 to TRBJ2-7; a weak D match, TRBD1 (5 bases). Germline CDR1 reads SGHRS; CDR2 reads YFSETQ. The CDR3 consists of 14 residues. V lost 5 bases to trimming and J lost 0 bases, with 12 bases between them.

The rearrangement uses TRBV7-9 and TRBJ1-5; TRBD1 might be the D (5 bases). Germline lookup yields CDR1 SEHNR and CDR2 FQNEAQ (reference sequence). V was clipped by 5 bases and J by 1 base, with 15 bases between them. The CDR3 covers 16 residues. The CDR3 DNA reads as TGTGCCAGCAGCCCGGCCGGAGGGGTAAGCAATCAGCCCCAGCATTTT. Translation gives CASSPAGGVSNQPQHF.

This clone was seen more than once but under ten times. V and J are TRBV7-2 and TRBJ2-7; TRBD2 matches at 9 bases. Germline CDR1 SGHTA, CDR2 FQGNSA. Germline trimming cut 6 bases from V and 0 bases from J; bases unmatched to any gene: 3. This CDR3 region has 14 residues. CDR3 region: CASRRTSDSYEQYF. In nucleotides, the CDR3 is TGTGCCAGCAGACGGACTAGCGACTCCTACGAGCAGTACTTC.

V gene TRBV11-2 combines with J gene TRBJ1-1; D call uncertain. Trimming shortened V by 1 base and J by 2 bases, and 8 bases separated the two germline ends. Looked up from germline, CDR1 is SGHAT and CDR2 is FQNNGV. CDR3 length: 14 residues. The CDR3 spells CASSLVRDNTEAFF. The CDR3 DNA reads as TGTGCCAGCAGCTTAGTCCGAGATAACACTGAAGCTTTCTTT.

The CDR3: CASSYQGGSGNTIYF. CDR3 DNA: TGTGCCAGCAGTTACCAGGGCGGCTCTGGAAACACCATATATTTT. J is TRBJ1-3 and V is TRBV6-5, with D perhaps TRBD1 (5 bases). CDR1 is MNHEY, CDR2 SVGAGI, per germline. This CDR3 comprises 15 residues. V was shortened by 2 bases and J by 0 bases, with 8 bases between the two germline ends.

A few counts support this clone. This chain connects TRBV4-3 to TRBJ2-7, with D possibly being TRBD1 (7 bases). CDR3 length: 19 amino acids. V was cut by 1 base and J by 0 bases, with 22 bases left in between. In germline, CDR1 is LGHNA, CDR2 YSLEER. This chain's CDR3 is CASSQAAGQLSFFSYEQYF. The CDR3 region has the DNA TGCGCCAGCAGCCAAGCCGCGGGACAGCTTTCCTTCTTCTCCTACGAGCAGTACTTC.

The V call is TRBV7-2, the J call TRBJ1-1; D not certain. The CDR3 spans 12 residues. Per germline, CDR1 SGHTA and CDR2 FQGNSA. V was trimmed by 6 bases and J by 4 bases, leaving 9 bases between them. The CDR3 reads CASSFYGTEAFF. The CDR3 DNA reads as TGTGCCAGCAGTTTCTACGGCACTGAAGCTTTCTTT.

In this sample, this clone turned up a few times. This chain links TRBV28 with TRBJ2-3; 7 bases match TRBD1. Germline CDR1 and CDR2: MDHEN and SYDVKM. With 7 bases clipped from V and 0 bases from J, the junction kept 10 bases outside the gene matches. This CDR3 spans 16 amino acids. In DNA, the CDR3 is TGTGCCAGCACCCCTACAGGGGTAAGGAGCACAGATACGCAGTATTTT. As protein: CASTPTGVRSTDTQYF.

J is TRBJ1-2 and V is TRBV5-5; weak D call: TRBD1 (6 bases). This CDR3 has 15 amino acids. The V gene lost 7 bases and the J gene lost 5 bases, with 21 bases spanning the gap. Germline V gene data show CDR1 as SGHKS and CDR2 as YYEKEE (reference sequence). CDR3 sequence: CASGKALNREYGYTF. The CDR3 nucleotides read TGTGCCAGCGGGAAAGCTTTGAACAGGGAGTATGGCTACACCTTC.

The chain carries TRBV2 and TRBJ2-3; D call uncertain. CDR3 length equals 11 residues. The germline gives CDR1 SNHLY, CDR2 FYNNEI. V lost 6 bases to trimming and J lost 2 bases, with 3 bases between them. DNA for the CDR3: TGTGCCAGCAGATACACAGATACGCAGTATTTT. Amino acids: CASRYTDTQYF.

The chain employs TRBV27 and TRBJ1-4; the match to TRBD1 covers 7 bases. V gave up 8 bases and J gave up 6 bases; unmatched junction bases: 9. Germline lookup yields CDR1 MNHEY and CDR2 SMNVEV (reference sequence). This CDR3 has 14 amino acids. In nucleotides, the CDR3 is TGTGCCAGCGCCAACAGGGGATTCTATGAAAAACTGTTTTTT. Translating gives CASANRGFYEKLFF.

V is TRBV9 and J is TRBJ1-4, with D unresolved. Trimming pared 1 base from V and 0 bases from J, leaving 7 bases between. The CDR3 contains 15 residues. Looked up from germline, CDR1 is SGDLS and CDR2 is YYNGEE. CDR3 protein: CASSVTVTTNEKLFF. The CDR3 region has the DNA TGTGCCAGCAGCGTAACAGTAACAACTAATGAAAAACTGTTTTTT.